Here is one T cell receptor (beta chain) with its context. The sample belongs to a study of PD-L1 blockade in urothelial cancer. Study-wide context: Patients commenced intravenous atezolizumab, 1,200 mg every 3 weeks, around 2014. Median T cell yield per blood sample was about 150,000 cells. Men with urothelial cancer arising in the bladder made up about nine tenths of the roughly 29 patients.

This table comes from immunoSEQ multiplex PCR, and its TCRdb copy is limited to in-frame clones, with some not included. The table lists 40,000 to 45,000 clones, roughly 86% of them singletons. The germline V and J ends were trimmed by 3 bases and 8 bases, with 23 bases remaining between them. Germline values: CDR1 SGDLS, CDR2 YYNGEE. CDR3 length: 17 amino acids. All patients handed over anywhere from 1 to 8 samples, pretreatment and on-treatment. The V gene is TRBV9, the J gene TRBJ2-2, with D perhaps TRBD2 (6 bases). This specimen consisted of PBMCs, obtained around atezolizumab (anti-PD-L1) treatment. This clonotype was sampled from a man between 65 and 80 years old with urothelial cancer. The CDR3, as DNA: TGTGCCAGCAGCGCCCGCCGGGGACTCACTACTAGAGGGGAGCTGTTTTTT. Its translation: CASSARRGLTTRGELFF. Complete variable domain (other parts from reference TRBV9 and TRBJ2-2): DSGVTQTPKHLITATGQRVTLRCSPRSGDLSVYWYQQSLDQGLQFLIQYYNGEERAKGNILERFSAQQFPDLHSELNLSSLELGDSALYFCASSARRGLTTRGELFFGEGSRLTVL.